This passage covers 18 T cell receptor beta chains from one sample sequenced in a study of CD8 T cells in Susac syndrome. Random hexamers were used to reverse transcribe 0.5 to 1 ug of RNA. MiXCR, applied by TCRdb to the immunoSEQ multiplex PCR reads, yields one record per CDR3 protein. The table includes 100,000 to 110,000 distinct CDR3 sequences, about 96% detected once. The material sequenced was CD8+ T cells from PBMCs. The source of these receptors is a human donor with Susac syndrome.

The chain links TRBV9 to TRBJ2-7, with a tentative D call TRBD1 (6 bases). Germline CDR1 and CDR2: SGDLS and YYNGEE. V shed 0 bases and J shed 4 bases, with 11 bases lying between them. CDR3 length: 14 residues. CDR3 amino acids: CASSVEDSGYEQYF. The CDR3 region has the DNA TGTGCCAGCAGCGTAGAGGACAGTGGTTACGAGCAGTACTTC.

This sequence joins TRBV13 and TRBJ2-6; D not certain. The germline V and J ends were trimmed by 5 bases and 0 bases, with 14 bases remaining between them. Per the germline V gene, CDR1 is PRHDT and CDR2 is FYEKMQ (reference sequence). The CDR3 spans 17 residues. In DNA form, the CDR3 reads TGTGCCAGCAGCCTGACTCCTGAGACCTCTGGGGCCAACGTCCTGACTTTC. This gives the protein CASSLTPETSGANVLTF.

This clonotype showed up just a few times. V is TRBV4-1 and J is TRBJ2-7; D could derive from TRBD1 or TRBD2 (5 bases each). The germline V and J ends were trimmed by 4 bases and 3 bases, with 13 bases remaining between them. The CDR3 is 14 residues long. Germline V lookup: CDR1 MGHRA, CDR2 YSYEKL. CDR3 nucleotides: TGCGCCAGCAGCCCCGGGACCGGGAACTACGAGCAGTACTTC. This sequence encodes CASSPGTGNYEQYF.

The chain links TRBV23-1 to TRBJ2-1; D is tentatively TRBD1 or TRBD2 (5 bases each). TRBV23-1 is placed among ORFs of uncertain function. The CDR3 extends over 16 amino acids. V gave up 3 bases and J gave up 0 bases, with 12 bases separating them. The CDR3 here is CASSHLRGLSYNEQFF. CDR3 bases: TGCGCCAGCAGTCATTTACGGGGCCTCTCCTACAATGAGCAGTTCTTC.

This chain links TRBV29-1 with TRBJ1-2; no clear D gene. CDR1 SQVTM and CDR2 ANQGSEA come from the germline V gene. This CDR3 has 11 residues. The V gene lost 1 base and the J gene lost 4 bases, with 4 bases spanning the gap. The CDR3 DNA sequence: TGCAGCGTTGAAGGGTTCTATGGCTACACCTTC. As protein: CSVEGFYGYTF. The variable domain in full, with the rest retrieved from reference TRBV29-1 and TRBJ1-2, is SAVISQKPSRDICQRGTSLTIQCQVDSQVTMMFWYRQQPGQSLTLIATANQGSEATYESGFVIDKFPISRPNLTFSTLTVSNMSPEDSSIYLCSVEGFYGYTFGSGTRLTVV.

The CDR3 loop is CSVEDSLGGEKLFF. The DNA for the CDR3 is TGCAGCGTTGAGGACTCTTTGGGGGGCGAAAAACTGTTTTTT. This rearrangement joins TRBV29-1 to TRBJ1-4, with D possibly being TRBD1 (6 bases). This CDR3 region has 14 residues. Trimming left V 3 bases short and J 8 bases short, with 16 bases between. CDR1 and CDR2 (germline): SQVTM, ANQGSEA.

Details on this clonotype: No conserved phenylalanine or tryptophan ends this CDR3, so it is likely a read error. The chain is built from TRBV9 and TRBJ1-1; D is undetermined. Trimming took off 3 bases at V and 6 bases at J, with 12 bases between the two ends. Germline CDR1 and CDR2: SGDLS and YYNGEE. The CDR3 runs 13 residues. The DNA of the CDR3 is TGTGCCAGCAGCGCCGGGGTTCGACCTGAAGCTTTCCTT. Translation gives CASSAGVRPEAFL.

The chain has TRBV20-1 and TRBJ1-1, with D perhaps matching TRBD1 (6 bases). Per the germline V gene, CDR1 is DFQATT and CDR2 is SNEGSKA (reference sequence). Trimming removed 1 base from V and 1 base from J, with 10 bases in between. The CDR3 is 14 amino acids. CDR3 in amino acids: CSARGGGRNTEAFF. As DNA, the CDR3 is TGCAGTGCTAGAGGGGGGGGCAGGAACACTGAAGCTTTCTTT.

Here the CDR3 reads CASSDPTGIYYGYTF. CDR3 DNA sequence: TGTGCCAGCAGTGACCCGACAGGGATCTACTATGGCTACACCTTC. V usage is TRBV12-3 or TRBV12-4 and J usage is TRBJ1-2; 7 nucleotides agree with TRBD1. CDR3 length equals 15 residues. The trim removed 5 bases at V and 3 bases at J, leaving 9 bases unmatched.

The chain couples TRBV2 to TRBJ2-1; D remains ambiguous. The CDR3 runs 14 residues. V was trimmed by 6 bases and J by 0 bases, leaving 9 bases between them. Looked up from germline, CDR1 is SNHLY and CDR2 is FYNNEI. In nucleotides, the CDR3 is TGTGCCAGCAGAGACACACGCTCCTACAATGAGCAGTTCTTC. This sequence encodes CASRDTRSYNEQFF.

The rearrangement links TRBV20-1 to TRBJ1-6; TRBD1 might be the D (5 bases). CDR3 length equals 12 residues. CDR1 is DFQATT and CDR2 is SNEGSKA in the germline V gene (reference sequence). The V end was cut by 4 bases, the J end by 8 bases, with 9 bases between. The DNA of the CDR3 is TGCAGTGCTACAGGGTCGGATTCACCCCTCCACTTT. Amino acids: CSATGSDSPLHF.

J is TRBJ1-5 and V is TRBV20-1, with 9 bases that match TRBD1. Trimming at V came to 4 bases and at J to 6 bases, leaving 1 base not matched to a gene. The CDR3 has 12 residues. Germline V gene lookup returns CDR1 DFQATT and CDR2 SNEGSKA (reference sequence). The CDR3 DNA follows: TGCAGTGCTAAGACAGGGGGTCAGCCCCAGCATTTT. It encodes CSAKTGGQPQHF.

J is TRBJ1-4 and V is TRBV9, with D tentatively TRBD1 (6 bases). In germline, CDR1 is SGDLS, CDR2 YYNGEE. Trimming took off 4 bases at V and 7 bases at J, with 14 bases between the two ends. This CDR3 is 14 amino acids long. This chain's CDR3 is CASSPKGHPEKLFF. The CDR3 DNA sequence: TGTGCCAGCAGCCCAAAGGGACACCCTGAAAAACTGTTTTTT.

CDR3 in amino acids: CASSSTYLGSQETQYF. The CDR3 region has the DNA TGTGCCAGCAGTTCCACGTACCTTGGGAGCCAAGAGACCCAGTACTTC. The chain is built from TRBV28 and TRBJ2-5; D is possibly TRBD2 (5 bases). V gave up 4 bases and J gave up 1 base, with 16 bases separating them. The germline V gene encodes CDR1 MDHEN and CDR2 SYDVKM. The CDR3 loop spans 16 amino acids.

The V call is TRBV28, the J call TRBJ2-5, with no clear D. This CDR3 has 12 residues. CDR1 and CDR2 (germline): MDHEN, SYDVKM. V was cut by 5 bases and J by 5 bases, with 9 bases left in between. CDR3 nucleotides: TGTGCCAGCAGTCCGTCCTCGGAGACCCAGTACTTC. Encoded protein: CASSPSSETQYF.

This clonotype was seen just once. This sequence joins TRBV6-1 and TRBJ2-3; 8 bases map to TRBD2. Germline V gives CDR1 MNHNS, CDR2 SASEGT. The CDR3 is 17 amino acids. J lost 0 bases, V lost 6 bases, and 11 bases had no gene match. The CDR3 sequence: CASRPLVAGRSTDTQYF. The CDR3 region has the DNA TGTGCCAGCAGACCCCTGGTAGCGGGGAGAAGCACAGATACGCAGTATTTT.

The J gene is TRBJ2-1, the V gene TRBV29-1, with D possibly matching TRBD2 (5 bases). There are 14 residues in the CDR3. Trimming pared 2 bases from V and 7 bases from J, leaving 15 bases between. Germline lookup yields CDR1 SQVTM and CDR2 ANQGSEA. CDR3 sequence (DNA): TGCAGCGTTGAATCGGTCGGGGTGACAAATGAGCAGTTCTTC. Amino acids: CSVESVGVTNEQFF.

This clonotype was seen a single time. This rearrangement joins TRBV18 to TRBJ2-7; 10 nucleotides line up with TRBD1. Germline V gives CDR1 KGHSH, CDR2 LQKENI. There are 14 residues in the CDR3. Trimming at V came to 6 bases and at J to 6 bases, leaving 8 bases not matched to a gene. In DNA, the CDR3 is TGTGCCAGCTCCGTCGGGACAGGGGAATCCGAGCAGTACTTC. Amino acids: CASSVGTGESEQYF.